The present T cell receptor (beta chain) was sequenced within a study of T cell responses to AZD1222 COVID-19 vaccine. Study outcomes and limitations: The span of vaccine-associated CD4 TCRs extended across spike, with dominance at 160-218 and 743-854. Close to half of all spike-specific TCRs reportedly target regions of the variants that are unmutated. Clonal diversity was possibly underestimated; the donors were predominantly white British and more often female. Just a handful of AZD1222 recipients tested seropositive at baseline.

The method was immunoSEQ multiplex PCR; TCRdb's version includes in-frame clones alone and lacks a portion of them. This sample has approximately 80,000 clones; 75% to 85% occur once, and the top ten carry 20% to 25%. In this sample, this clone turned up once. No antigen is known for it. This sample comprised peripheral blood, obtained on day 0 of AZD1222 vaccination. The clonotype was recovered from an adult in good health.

CDR3 sequence reads: CASSLGAGGGPYEQYF. For the CDR3, the DNA is TGCGCCAGCAGCTTGGGGGCGGGAGGAGGGCCCTACGAGCAGTACTTC. The chain links TRBV5-1 to TRBJ2-7; TRBD2 matches 8 bases. The CDR3 extends over 16 amino acids. Germline V gene data show CDR1 as SGHRS and CDR2 as YFSETQ. With 0 bases clipped from V and 2 bases from J, the junction kept 7 bases outside the gene matches.